This T cell receptor beta chain was captured by sequencing in a study of early T cells in non-severe SARS-CoV-2 infection. Trimming stripped 7 bases from V and 2 bases from J, with 10 bases between. This CDR3 is 14 amino acids long. The germline CDR1 and CDR2 sequences are KGHDR and SFDVKD. TCRdb re-derived calls from the 5' RACE reads in MiXCR, one entry per CDR3 protein. The sample yields more than 20,000 distinct CDR3 sequences, 4% to 4.5% seen once. This clonotype was seen many times. The sequenced material came from whole blood. This TCR derives from an adult who was a healthcare worker with PCR-confirmed SARS-CoV-2 infection or an uninfected control (not recorded which). This chain links TRBV24-1 with TRBJ2-2, with D tentatively TRBD1 (5 bases). CDR3 residues: CATSLQVNTGELFF. DNA for the CDR3: TGTGCCACCAGCCTACAGGTCAACACCGGGGAGCTGTTTTTT.